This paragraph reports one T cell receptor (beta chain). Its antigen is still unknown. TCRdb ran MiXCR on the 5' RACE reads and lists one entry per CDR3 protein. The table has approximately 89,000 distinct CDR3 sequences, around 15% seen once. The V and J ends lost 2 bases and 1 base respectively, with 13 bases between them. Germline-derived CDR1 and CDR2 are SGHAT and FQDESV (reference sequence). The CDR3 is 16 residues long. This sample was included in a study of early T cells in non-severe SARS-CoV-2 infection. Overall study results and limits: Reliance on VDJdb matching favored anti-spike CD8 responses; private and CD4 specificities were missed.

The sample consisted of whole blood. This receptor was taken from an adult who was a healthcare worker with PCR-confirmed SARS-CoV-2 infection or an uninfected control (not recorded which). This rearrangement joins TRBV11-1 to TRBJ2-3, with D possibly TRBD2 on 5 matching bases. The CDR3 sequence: CASSLRGRLRTDTQYF. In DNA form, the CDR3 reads TGTGCCAGCAGCTTACGGGGTCGCCTTCGCACAGATACGCAGTATTTT.